This TCR beta chain was sequenced during a study of blood T cell repertoires in COVID-19. Per the original methods: Cell counts per sample came from amplifying reference gene primers. Repertoires were generated with immunoSEQ multiplex PCR, while TCRdb's copy carries only in-frame clones and drops some. Clone size and the V and J calls come from that table; the DNA yielded D and trimming. The profile shows about 110,000 clones, approximately 88% of them singletons. The TCR sequence derives from a woman in her 70s with acute or convalescent COVID-19. Material for sequencing was peripheral blood.

DNA of the CDR3: TGTGCCAGCAGCCAAGTTTCTTTCTACGAGCAGTACTTC. Encoded protein: CASSQVSFYEQYF. The chain has TRBV14 and TRBJ2-7; the D is unclear. CDR3 size: 13 residues. In germline, CDR1 is SGHDN, CDR2 FVKESK. V lost 1 base to trimming and J lost 3 bases, with 7 bases between them.